Each of the 12 T cell receptor beta chains below was sequenced from the same sample in a study of T cell clonality in common variable immunodeficiency. Method: immunoSEQ multiplex PCR; TCRdb's copy keeps in-frame clones and lacks some. The sample was found to contain roughly 48,000 clones, and every one recurs. Sequencing was performed on peripheral blood mononuclear cells. These receptors originate from a person aged 18 to 69 in good health.

This clone appeared many times. The CDR3 goes on 3 residues after the read ends, and that part is filled in from the germline J gene. The chain links TRBV5-1 to TRBJ1-2, with 7 bases fitting TRBD1. V lost 0 bases and J lost 2; bases outside the gene matches: 4. The CDR3 runs to 15 residues. Germline assignment: CDR1 SGHRS and CDR2 YFSETQ. The CDR3 sequence: CASSLDQGGNYGYTF. The covered CDR3 bases are TGCGCCAGCAGCTTGGATCAGGGGGGAAACTATGGC.

This clone was seen repeatedly, ten times or more. From the germline J gene comes the end of the CDR3, since the read stops 3 residues before it. This chain uses TRBV20-1 with TRBJ2-3, with 7 bases identical to TRBD1. This CDR3 has 15 amino acids. Looked up from germline, CDR1 is DFQATT and CDR2 is SNEGSKA (reference sequence). With V trimmed by 1 base and J by 6 bases, 10 bases remained unmatched. Partial CDR3 DNA: TGCAGTGCTAGAGGGGGAAGAGGGGGCGCGGATACG. Its protein product is CSARGGRGGADT. The full CDR3 sequence reads CSARGGRGGADTQYF.

On this clone itself: Germline is not matched at one junction end, which may reflect a read error. The read halts 3 residues ahead of the CDR3 end, with the missing end drawn from the germline J gene. The J gene is TRBJ1-1, the V gene TRBV7-9, with TRBD1 matching over 7 bases. Germline CDR1 and CDR2: SEHNR and FQNEAQ (reference sequence). The CDR3 runs to 15 residues. CDR3 residues: CSSSWGQHTNTEAFF. Partial CDR3 DNA: TGTTCCAGCAGCTGGGGACAGCATACGAACACTGAA.

This clone was counted ten times or more. The read ends 3 residues before the CDR3 terminus; that terminus is restored from the germline J gene. The rearrangement uses TRBV30 and TRBJ1-2, with 7 positions matching TRBD1. The CDR3 is made up of 12 amino acids. J was trimmed by 3 bases and V by 2 bases; bases with no gene match: 0. Germline assignment: CDR1 GTSNPN and CDR2 SVGIG (reference sequence). The CDR3 DNA, read in part, is TGTGCCTGGAGTCAGGGGGACTATGGC. Its translation is CAWSQGDYG. The full CDR3 protein is CAWSQGDYGYTF.

About this clone itself: A read error may explain this, as a much larger clone is one base away. The read ends 3 residues early relative to the CDR3; the germline J gene fills the gap. The chain couples TRBV18 to TRBJ2-2; perhaps D is TRBD1 or TRBD2 (6 bases each). CDR1 is KGHSH, CDR2 LQKENI, per germline. The CDR3 length is 14 residues. This chain's CDR3 is CASSVRDTNSPLFF. CDR3 DNA (partial): TGTGCCAGCTCAGTGCGGGACACCAATTCACCG.

At least ten counts were recorded for this clone. The read ends 3 residues early relative to the CDR3; the germline J gene fills the gap. J is TRBJ1-1 and V is TRBV2; 10 bases map to TRBD1. Germline CDR1 SNHLY, CDR2 FYNNEI. V shed 6 bases, J shed 6 bases, and the junction held 4 bases outside the gene matches. The length of the CDR3 is 13 residues. The CDR3 spells CASRGQGMAEAFF. The CDR3 DNA, read in part, is TGTGCCAGCAGGGGACAGGGGATGGCTGAA. The full variable domain, in which reference TRBV2 and TRBJ1-1 provide the parts outside the CDR3, is EPEVTQTPSHQVTQMGQEVILRCVPISNHLYFYWYRQILGQKVEFLVSFYNNEISEKSEIFDDQFSVERPDGSNFTLKIRSTKLEDSAMYFCASRGQGMAEAFFGQGTRLTVV.

At least ten counts were recorded for this clone. The CDR3 extends 3 residues past the end of the read, so its final part is completed from the germline J gene. The chain is built from TRBV19 and TRBJ2-7; a weak D match, TRBD1 (6 bases). The CDR3 extends over 13 amino acids. CDR1 is LNHDA, CDR2 SQIVND, per germline (reference sequence). Trimming stripped 4 bases from V and 2 bases from J, with 9 bases between. The CDR3 sequence: CASSTGVPYEQYF. The sequenced part of the CDR3 DNA is TGTGCCAGTAGTACAGGGGTTCCCTACGAG.

This clone was picked up many times. The CDR3 end is not reached by the read, which stops 3 residues before it; the germline J gene fills it in. The chain links TRBV18 to TRBJ1-1; TRBD1 agrees at 9 bases. Germline CDR1 and CDR2: KGHSH and LQKENI. There are 15 residues in the CDR3. Trimming cost V 6 bases and J 4 bases; bases outside gene matches: 9. CDR3 bases read: TGTGCCAGCTCCCCTGGACAGGGGCTGATCACTGAA. It specifies CASSPGQGLITE. The CDR3 in its entirety is CASSPGQGLITEAFF.

This clone was seen at least ten times. Read sequence stops 3 residues before the CDR3 end, and the germline J gene provides the missing end. The gene calls are TRBV30 and TRBJ2-3; D is perhaps TRBD2 (6 bases). CDR3 length equals 11 residues. Per germline, CDR1 GTSNPN and CDR2 SVGIG (reference sequence). CDR3: CAWSSGETQYF. The part of the CDR3 DNA that was read is TGTGCCTGGAGTTCGGGGGAAACG.

This clone was seen repeatedly, ten times or more. With the read ending 3 residues before the CDR3 end, the germline J gene is used to fill in that end. The chain employs TRBV29-1 and TRBJ2-7, with D unclear. Germline-derived CDR1 and CDR2 are SQVTM and ANQGSEA. The CDR3 loop spans 12 amino acids. Trimming removed 7 bases from V and 0 bases from J, with 10 bases in between. The CDR3 bases that were read are TGCAGCGCTACCATGAGCTCCTACGAG. Its translation is CSATMSSYE. The complete CDR3 reads CSATMSSYEQYF.

This clone has at least ten counts. The missing CDR3 end, 3 residues past where the read stops, is filled in from the germline J gene. The chain has TRBV20-1 and TRBJ2-5, with D uncertain. The CDR3 has 14 amino acids. The ends were cut back, 1 base at V and 1 base at J, with 10 bases in the middle. The germline gives CDR1 DFQATT, CDR2 SNEGSKA (reference sequence). CDR3 loop: CSARVLYFQETQYF. The sequenced part of the CDR3 DNA is TGCAGTGCTAGAGTGCTGTACTTCCAAGAGACC.

In its sample, this clone was seen many times. The CDR3 end falls 3 residues outside the read, so it is completed with the germline J gene. V usage is TRBV30 and J usage is TRBJ2-1; 7 bases map to TRBD2. The CDR3 length is 14 residues. The trim removed 0 bases at V and 5 bases at J, leaving 4 bases unmatched. Germline CDR1 reads GTSNPN; CDR2 reads SVGIG (reference sequence). CDR3 sequence: CAWSVLLADNEQFF. The sequenced part of the CDR3 DNA is TGTGCCTGGAGTGTATTGCTAGCGGACAATGAG.